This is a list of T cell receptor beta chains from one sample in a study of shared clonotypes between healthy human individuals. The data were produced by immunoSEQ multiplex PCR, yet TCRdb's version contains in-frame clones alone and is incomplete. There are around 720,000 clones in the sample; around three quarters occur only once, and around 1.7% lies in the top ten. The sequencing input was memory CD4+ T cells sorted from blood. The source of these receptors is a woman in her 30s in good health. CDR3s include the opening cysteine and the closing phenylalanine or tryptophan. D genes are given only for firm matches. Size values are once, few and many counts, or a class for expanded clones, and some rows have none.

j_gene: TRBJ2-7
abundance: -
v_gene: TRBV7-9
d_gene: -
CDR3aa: CASSAGSNYEQYF

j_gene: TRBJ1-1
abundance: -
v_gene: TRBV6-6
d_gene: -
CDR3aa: CASSRVNTEAFF

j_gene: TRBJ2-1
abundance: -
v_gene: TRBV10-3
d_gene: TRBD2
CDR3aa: CAIRLSFGSGLSGRAVNEQFF

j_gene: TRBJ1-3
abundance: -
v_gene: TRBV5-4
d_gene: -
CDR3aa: CASSLDTGSGNTIYF

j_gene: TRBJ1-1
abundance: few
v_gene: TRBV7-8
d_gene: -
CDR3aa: CASRWGDTEAFF

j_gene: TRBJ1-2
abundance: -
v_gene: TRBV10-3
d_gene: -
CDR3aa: CAIRVSSAGNDGYTF

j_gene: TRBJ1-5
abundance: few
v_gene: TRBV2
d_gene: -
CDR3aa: CASNLQGPVGQPQHF

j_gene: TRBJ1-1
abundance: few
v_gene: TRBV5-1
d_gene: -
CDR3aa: CASSLPTGSGTEAFF

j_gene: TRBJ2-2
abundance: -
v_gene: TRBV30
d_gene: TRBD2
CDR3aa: CAWSRGRGTGELFF

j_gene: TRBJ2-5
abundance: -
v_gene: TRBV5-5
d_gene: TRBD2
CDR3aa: CASSLGVSGKLETQYF

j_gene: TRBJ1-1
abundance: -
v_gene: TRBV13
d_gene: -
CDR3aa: CASSLGGALQGTEAFF

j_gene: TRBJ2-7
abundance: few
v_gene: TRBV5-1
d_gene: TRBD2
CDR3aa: CASSPLWGVAGASSYEQYF

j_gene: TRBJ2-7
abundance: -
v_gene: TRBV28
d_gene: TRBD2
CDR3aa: CASTDVGRAQNEQYF

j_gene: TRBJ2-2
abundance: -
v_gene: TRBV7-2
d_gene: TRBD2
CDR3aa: CASSRLLAGYAANTGELFF

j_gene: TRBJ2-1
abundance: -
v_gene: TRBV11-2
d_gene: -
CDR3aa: CASSIAGEQFF

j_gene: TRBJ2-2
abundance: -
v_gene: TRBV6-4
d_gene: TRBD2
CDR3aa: CASSDSWASGIAGELFF

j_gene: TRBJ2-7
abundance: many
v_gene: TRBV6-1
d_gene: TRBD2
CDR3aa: CASSDPLAGEPTSYEQYF

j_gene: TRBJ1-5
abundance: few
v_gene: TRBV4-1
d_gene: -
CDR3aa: CASSPSYRRSNQPQHF

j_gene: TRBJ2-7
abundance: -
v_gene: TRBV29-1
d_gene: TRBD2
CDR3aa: CSVEDLRTSAYEQYF

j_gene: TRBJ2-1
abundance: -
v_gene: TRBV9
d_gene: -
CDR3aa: CASSVSIRNEQFF

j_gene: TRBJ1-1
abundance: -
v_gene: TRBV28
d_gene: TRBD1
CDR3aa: CASSSPRQGREAFF

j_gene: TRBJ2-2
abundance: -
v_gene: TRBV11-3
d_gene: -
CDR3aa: CASSPSYGSRTGELFF

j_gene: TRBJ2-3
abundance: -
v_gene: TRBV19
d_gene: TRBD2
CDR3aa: CASSIDSVGLAGAGNPDTQYF

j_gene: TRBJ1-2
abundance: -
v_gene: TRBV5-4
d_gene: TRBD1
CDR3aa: CASSHSGTGGWYGYTF

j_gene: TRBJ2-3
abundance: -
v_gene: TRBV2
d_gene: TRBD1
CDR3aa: CASSVLGGEDTQYF

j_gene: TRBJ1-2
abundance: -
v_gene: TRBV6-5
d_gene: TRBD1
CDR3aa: CASSERDRDYGYTF

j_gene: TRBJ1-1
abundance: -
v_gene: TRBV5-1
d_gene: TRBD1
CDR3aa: CASSLGQGVLETEAFF

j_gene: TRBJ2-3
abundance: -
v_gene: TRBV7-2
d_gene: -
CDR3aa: CASSLYGTDTQYF

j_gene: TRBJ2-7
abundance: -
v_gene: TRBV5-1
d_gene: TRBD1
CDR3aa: CASSLTGRDRVYEQYF

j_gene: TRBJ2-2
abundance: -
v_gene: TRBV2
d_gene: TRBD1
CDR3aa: CASRDRVNTGELFF

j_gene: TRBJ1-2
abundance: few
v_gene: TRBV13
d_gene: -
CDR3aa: CASSLRGSYGYTF

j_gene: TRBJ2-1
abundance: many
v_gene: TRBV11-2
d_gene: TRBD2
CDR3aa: CASSSTSGTSYNEQFF

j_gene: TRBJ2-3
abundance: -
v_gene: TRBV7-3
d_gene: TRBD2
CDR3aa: CASSWGLVTDTQYF

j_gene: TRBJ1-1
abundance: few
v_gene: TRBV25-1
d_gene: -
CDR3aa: CASSWAGGCFF

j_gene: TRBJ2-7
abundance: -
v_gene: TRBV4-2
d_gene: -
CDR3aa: CASSQVVTPLISYEQYF

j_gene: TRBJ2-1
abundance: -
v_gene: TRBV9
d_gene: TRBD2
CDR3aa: CASSVEQQLAGNNEQFF

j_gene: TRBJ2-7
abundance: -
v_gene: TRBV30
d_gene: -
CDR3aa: CAWSPPSYEQYF

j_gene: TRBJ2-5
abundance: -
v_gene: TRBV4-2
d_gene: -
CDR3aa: CASSQDSSQETQYF

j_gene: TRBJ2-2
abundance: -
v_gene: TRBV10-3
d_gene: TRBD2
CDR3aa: CAISDGLADTGELFF

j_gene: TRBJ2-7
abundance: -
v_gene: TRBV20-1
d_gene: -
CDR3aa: CRLAVREEQYF

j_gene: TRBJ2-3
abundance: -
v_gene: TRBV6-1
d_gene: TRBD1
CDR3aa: CASSEAFSRGPDTQYF

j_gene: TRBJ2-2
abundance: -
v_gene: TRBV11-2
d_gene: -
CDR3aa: CASSWELAANTGELFF

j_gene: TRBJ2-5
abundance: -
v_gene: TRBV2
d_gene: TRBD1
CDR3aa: CASSTGTAQETQYF

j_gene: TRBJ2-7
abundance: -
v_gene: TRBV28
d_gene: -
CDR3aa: CASSFFSLGWPDGITYEQYF

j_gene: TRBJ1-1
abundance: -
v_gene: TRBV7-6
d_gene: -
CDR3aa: CASSQDGPIRSEAFF

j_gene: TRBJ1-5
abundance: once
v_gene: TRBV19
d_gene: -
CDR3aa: CASSMGLIGGYSNQPQHF

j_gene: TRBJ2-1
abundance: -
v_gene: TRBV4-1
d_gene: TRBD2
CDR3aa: CASSQYWRGLVDNEQFF

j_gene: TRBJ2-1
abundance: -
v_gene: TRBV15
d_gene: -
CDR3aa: CATSRGTSILRNEQFF

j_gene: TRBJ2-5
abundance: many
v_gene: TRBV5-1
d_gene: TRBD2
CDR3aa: CASSWRLAGEETQYF

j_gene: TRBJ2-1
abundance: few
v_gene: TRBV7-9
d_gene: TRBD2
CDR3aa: CASSLVPRESYNEQFF

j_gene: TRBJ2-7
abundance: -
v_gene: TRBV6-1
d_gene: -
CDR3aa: CASSEPEVRYEQYF

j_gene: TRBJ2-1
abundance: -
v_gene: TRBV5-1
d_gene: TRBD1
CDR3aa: CASSWTGHEQFF

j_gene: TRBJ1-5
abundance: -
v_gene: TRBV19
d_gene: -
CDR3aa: CASSADSRLGNQPQHF

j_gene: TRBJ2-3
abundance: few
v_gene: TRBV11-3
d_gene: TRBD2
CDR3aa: CASSSRGGGTDTQYF

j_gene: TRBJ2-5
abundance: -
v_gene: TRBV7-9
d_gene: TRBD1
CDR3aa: CASSLGQGSKTQYF

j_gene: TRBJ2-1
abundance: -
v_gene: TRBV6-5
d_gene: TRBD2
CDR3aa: CASSWGGTMGNEQFF

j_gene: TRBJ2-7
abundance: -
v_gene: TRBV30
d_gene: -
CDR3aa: CAWSVTPYEQYF